Listed here is a single T cell receptor (beta chain). Antigen specificity is unknown. The CDR3 runs to 15 residues. The germline gives CDR1 SGDLS, CDR2 YYNGEE. The record originates from a study of blood T cells in healthy people across ages. General observations from the study: Calculation of diversity from one million T cells yielded estimates considered to be underestimates.

It was with a sample-barcoded 5' primer and a J-beta primer mix that a second PCR of roughly 7 to 11 cycles was run. The template-switch adaptor, which had 12 random nucleotides, put a tag on each cDNA molecule. MiXCR, run by TCRdb on the 5' RACE reads, gives a single entry per CDR3 protein. In the table there are under 1,100,000 distinct CDR3 sequences, around 25% of which are singletons. These records were also assigned to another study, of T cells of mothers and their children. That source reports: The whole RNA yield was converted to cDNA, approximately 1.5 ug per 15 ul. Amplification in the second PCR used the M1S primer, which added sample barcodes and 2-4 random nucleotides.

The chain has TRBV9 and TRBJ2-1; possible D gene TRBD1, 6 bases. The J call may be mistaken, given a closer DNA end match to TRBJ2-7. This receptor was obtained from a girl aged 2 to 10 in good health. Sequencing was carried out using blood. The CDR3 sequence is CASSLGLSRGQEQYF. The DNA for the CDR3 is TGTGCCAGCAGCCTAGGGTTAAGCAGGGGACAAGAGCAGTACTTC.